Following are 16 T cell receptor beta chains from one sample sequenced in a study of neoadjuvant anti-PD-1 for oral cavity cancer. Produced via immunoSEQ multiplex PCR; TCRdb's table is partial and in-frame only. Among 55,000 to 75,000 clones, 86% were seen once, and the ten largest hold around 2.6%. Noted time point: after neoadjuvant nivolumab, at surgical resection. The starting material was PBMCs, obtained after nivolumab (anti-PD-1) treatment. The receptors here all came from a person aged 40 to 85 with oral cavity squamous cell carcinoma.

The rearrangement links TRBV30 to TRBJ1-5; tentative D call: TRBD1 (5 bases). V lost 5 bases, J lost 2 bases, and 10 bases lay in between. Germline V gene sequence: CDR1 GTSNPN, CDR2 SVGIG (reference sequence). CDR3 length: 13 residues. The CDR3 DNA is TGTGCCTGGGGCCGAGGGGGCAATCAGCCCCAGCATTTT. It specifies CAWGRGGNQPQHF.

On this clone: This sample also contains other DNA sequences that code for the same CDR3. The chain joins TRBV4-1 to TRBJ2-3; D perhaps matches TRBD2 (5 bases). Per the germline V gene, CDR1 is MGHRA and CDR2 is YSYEKL. The CDR3 is 17 amino acids. Trimming took off 3 bases at V and 2 bases at J, with 18 bases between the two ends. The CDR3 DNA is TGCGCCAGCAGCCACTTTCTGCCGGGGAGATTCACAGATACGCAGTATTTT. Its protein product is CASSHFLPGRFTDTQYF.

The rearrangement links TRBV18 to TRBJ1-1; 9 bases agree with TRBD1. CDR3 size: 15 residues. Germline trimming cut 2 bases from V and 5 bases from J; bases unmatched to any gene: 6. CDR1 KGHSH and CDR2 LQKENI come from the germline V gene. CDR3 amino acids: CASSPRTGVDTEAFF. The CDR3, as DNA: TGTGCCAGCTCACCAAGGACAGGGGTGGATACTGAAGCTTTCTTT.

This chain connects TRBV11-1 to TRBJ1-3; D unclear. The CDR3 runs to 14 residues. V lost 5 bases to trimming and J lost 7 bases, with 15 bases between them. CDR1 and CDR2 from the germline V gene are SGHAT and FQDESV (reference sequence). The CDR3 DNA is TGTGCCAGCAGCCCTCAGGCAGAGGCGAACACCATATATTTT. Its protein product is CASSPQAEANTIYF.

The gene calls are TRBV7-9 and TRBJ2-1; 7 bases fit TRBD1. From germline, CDR1 is SEHNR and CDR2 FQNEAQ (reference sequence). Trimming took 2 bases from V and 5 from J; bases not matched to a gene: 3. The CDR3 has 14 amino acids. This chain's CDR3 is CASSLRGGHNEQFF. The CDR3 coding sequence is TGTGCCAGCAGCTTACGAGGGGGCCACAATGAGCAGTTCTTC.

Only a few counts were recorded for this clone. V and J are TRBV6-1 and TRBJ1-2, with 10 bases lining up with TRBD1. CDR3 length: 14 residues. The junction had 7 bases not matched to a gene; V was cut back by 4 bases and J by 8 bases. Germline V gene lookup returns CDR1 MNHNS and CDR2 SASEGT. CDR3 nucleotides: TGTGCCAGCAGTGGTCTGACAGGGGGCCGCGGCTACACCTTC. It codes for CASSGLTGGRGYTF.

The V gene is TRBV30, the J gene TRBJ1-2, with D possibly TRBD1 on 5 matching bases. Per the germline V gene, CDR1 is GTSNPN and CDR2 is SVGIG (reference sequence). Deletions cut 2 bases from V and 0 bases from J, with 10 bases between. This CDR3 region has 14 residues. For the CDR3, the DNA is TGTGCCTGGAGTCCAGGGATTTCTAACTATGGCTACACCTTC. Protein product: CAWSPGISNYGYTF.

This chain connects TRBV5-1 to TRBJ2-1; 8 bases align to TRBD1. Trimming cost V 4 bases and J 2 bases; bases outside gene matches: 11. The length of the CDR3 is 17 residues. Germline CDR1 and CDR2: SGHRS and YFSETQ. In DNA, the CDR3 is TGCGCCAGCAGCAAGAGTCGGACAGGGCGAACCTACAATGAGCAGTTCTTC. Translated: CASSKSRTGRTYNEQFF. The complete variable domain, with remaining parts taken from reference TRBV5-1 and TRBJ2-1, reads KAGVTQTPRYLIKTRGQQVTLSCSPISGHRSVSWYQQTPGQGLQFLFEYFSETQRNKGNFPGRFSGRQFSNSRSEMNVSTLELGDSALYLCASSKSRTGRTYNEQFFGPGTRLTVL.

The chain recombines TRBV18 with TRBJ1-1; tentative D call: TRBD1 (5 bases). Looked up from germline, CDR1 is KGHSH and CDR2 is LQKENI. The CDR3 spans 14 residues. Trimming pared 3 bases from V and 7 bases from J, leaving 15 bases between. This CDR3 reads CASSPSQVSVEAFF. CDR3 DNA sequence: TGTGCCAGCTCACCTTCACAGGTTAGCGTTGAAGCTTTCTTT.

This chain connects TRBV7-9 to TRBJ1-2; a possible D gene is TRBD1 (5 bases). The CDR3 contains 14 residues. Germline loops: CDR1 SEHNR, CDR2 FQNEAQ (reference sequence). V was shortened by 2 bases and J by 1 base, with 8 bases between the two germline ends. The CDR3 DNA reads as TGTGCCAGCAGCTTATGGGGGGTTAACTATGGCTACACCTTC. It yields the protein CASSLWGVNYGYTF. Variable domain in full (rest from reference TRBV7-9 and TRBJ1-2): DTGVSQNPRHKITKRGQNVTFRCDPISEHNRLYWYRQTLGQGPEFLTYFQNEAQLEKSRLLSDRFSAERPKGSFSTLEIQRTEQGDSAMYLCASSLWGVNYGYTFGSGTRLTVV.

V gene TRBV7-9 combines with J gene TRBJ1-2; D unclear. Trimming stripped 1 base from V and 8 bases from J, with 14 bases between. The CDR3 is made up of 14 amino acids. Germline V gene sequence: CDR1 SEHNR, CDR2 FQNEAQ (reference sequence). CDR3: CASSLVGGVEGYTF. CDR3 DNA sequence: TGTGCCAGCAGCTTAGTGGGCGGAGTTGAGGGCTACACCTTC.

This clone was found a few times. V is TRBV30 and J is TRBJ2-3, with TRBD2 matching 7 bases. The CDR3 contains 14 residues. The V segment lost 2 bases and the J segment 5 bases; nucleotides outside the gene matches: 7. Germline loops: CDR1 GTSNPN, CDR2 SVGIG (reference sequence). The CDR3 protein is CAWSLLAGVDTQYF. CDR3 sequence (DNA): TGTGCCTGGAGTCTGTTGGCGGGAGTAGATACGCAGTATTTT.

This clone was recorded only once. The chain couples TRBV27 to TRBJ2-3; D ambiguous. The germline V and J ends were trimmed by 5 bases and 2 bases, with 8 bases remaining between them. Germline-derived CDR1 and CDR2 are MNHEY and SMNVEV (reference sequence). This CDR3 spans 13 amino acids. The CDR3 nucleotides are TGTGCCAGCAGTCCCCACAACACAGATACGCAGTATTTT. Translation: CASSPHNTDTQYF.

This clone was detected only a few times. The chain recombines TRBV4-1 with TRBJ1-5; D is undetermined. The length of the CDR3 is 16 residues. Germline V gives CDR1 MGHRA, CDR2 YSYEKL. The V end was cut by 0 bases, the J end by 4 bases, with 13 bases between. CDR3 nucleotides: TGCGCCAGCAGCCAAGAAGTCGGGAGGTCTAATCAGCCCCAGCATTTT. It translates to CASSQEVGRSNQPQHF.

V and J are TRBV5-8 and TRBJ1-2, with a possible D match to TRBD1 (6 bases). V was clipped by 4 bases and J by 3 bases, with 10 bases between them. The CDR3 has 13 amino acids. From germline, CDR1 is SGHTS and CDR2 YDEGEE. CDR3 sequence reads: CASSAAGDYGYTF. As DNA, the CDR3 is TGTGCCAGCAGCGCGGCAGGGGACTATGGCTACACCTTC.

The chain links TRBV5-1 to TRBJ2-5; D not resolved. Germline V gene lookup returns CDR1 SGHRS and CDR2 YFSETQ. CDR3 length: 17 residues. With 5 bases removed from V and 2 bases from J, the gap between germline ends came to 22 bases. The CDR3 here is CASRLNRTMLSQETQYF. CDR3 DNA: TGCGCCAGCAGGCTAAACCGGACCATGCTGAGTCAAGAGACCCAGTACTTC. Supplemented by reference TRBV5-1 and TRBJ2-5, the full variable domain reads KAGVTQTPRYLIKTRGQQVTLSCSPISGHRSVSWYQQTPGQGLQFLFEYFSETQRNKGNFPGRFSGRQFSNSRSEMNVSTLELGDSALYLCASRLNRTMLSQETQYFGPGTRLLVL.